The 12 T cell receptor beta chains presented below share a single source sample, sequenced in a study of blood T cell repertoires in COVID-19. The protocol was immunoSEQ multiplex PCR, while the TCRdb copy is restricted to in-frame clones and leaves out a portion. Of 200,000 to 250,000 clones listed, 87% are singletons. Sequencing was done on a sample of peripheral blood. The receptors were sampled from a woman between 18 and 29 years old who had recovered from COVID-19.

The chain is built from TRBV21-1 and TRBJ1-1. TRBV21-1 is a listed pseudogene. The CDR3 runs to 12 residues. This CDR3 is CASTPGRTEAFF. CDR3 sequence (DNA): TGTGCCAGCACCCCCGGGAGGACTGAAGCTTTCTTT.

The chain carries TRBV9 and TRBJ2-5; 9 nucleotides agree with TRBD2. The V segment lost 3 bases and the J segment 4 bases; nucleotides outside the gene matches: 4. This CDR3 is built from 14 residues. Germline CDR1 is SGDLS and CDR2 is YYNGEE. The CDR3 sequence: CASSGDSGRETQYF. The DNA of the CDR3 is TGTGCCAGCAGCGGGGATAGCGGGAGAGAGACCCAGTACTTC.

The rearrangement joins TRBV5-1 to TRBJ2-1; D uncertain. Germline V lookup: CDR1 SGHRS, CDR2 YFSETQ. Trimming left V 1 base short and J 2 bases short, with 7 bases between. CDR3 size: 14 residues. The CDR3 sequence: CASSLYSTYNEQFF. As DNA, the CDR3 is TGCGCCAGCAGCTTGTACTCCACCTACAATGAGCAGTTCTTC.

V usage is TRBV10-3 and J usage is TRBJ2-5; 7 nucleotides agree with TRBD1. Trimming at V came to 0 bases and at J to 1 base, leaving 5 bases not matched to a gene. CDR1 is ENHRY and CDR2 is SYGVKD in the germline V gene. This CDR3 comprises 16 residues. In DNA, the CDR3 is TGTGCCATCAGTGAGTCGGCGGCAGGGGGCCAAGAGACCCAGTACTTC. Protein: CAISESAAGGQETQYF.

The chain has TRBV3-1 (or the pseudogene TRBV3-2) and TRBJ1-1, with 11 bases lining up with TRBD1. There are 16 residues in the CDR3. Trimming at V came to 1 base and at J to 3 bases, leaving 4 bases not matched to a gene. Per the germline V gene, CDR1 is LGHDT and CDR2 is YNNKEL (reference sequence). CDR3 loop: CASSQAGTGGDTEAFF. In DNA form, the CDR3 reads TGTGCCAGCAGCCAAGCCGGGACAGGGGGGGACACTGAAGCTTTCTTT.

The chain uses TRBV29-1 and TRBJ1-1; no firm D call. Germline V gene data show CDR1 as SQVTM and CDR2 as ANQGSEA. V was pared by 4 bases and J by 10 bases, with 16 bases between. The CDR3 is 12 residues long. CDR3 sequence (DNA): TGCAGCGTTGCGGGAGGTGAGGGAGGAGCTTTCTTT. Protein: CSVAGGEGGAFF.

The chain employs TRBV19 and TRBJ2-2, with 9 bases matching TRBD1. The length of the CDR3 is 17 residues. Germline values: CDR1 LNHDA, CDR2 SQIVND (reference sequence). Trimming cost V 1 base and J 0 bases; bases outside gene matches: 3. CDR3 in amino acids: CASSIVWTGANTGELFF. The CDR3 DNA sequence: TGTGCCAGTAGTATAGTGTGGACAGGGGCGAACACCGGGGAGCTGTTTTTT.

The chain is built from TRBV5-5 and TRBJ2-3; D gene ambiguous. The germline V and J ends were trimmed by 0 bases and 4 bases, with 3 bases remaining between them. CDR3 length: 12 residues. The V gene's germline CDR1 is SGHKS and CDR2 YYEKEE (reference sequence). The CDR3 is CASSLVADTQYF. CDR3 nucleotides: TGTGCCAGCAGCTTGGTAGCAGATACGCAGTATTTT.

In nucleotides, the CDR3 is TGCGCCAGCAGCCCCCAGGTCGGTCAGTTACTTAGCTCTGGGGCCAACGTCCTGACTTTC. This translates into CASSPQVGQLLSSGANVLTF. This chain uses TRBV4-1 with TRBJ2-6; no clear D. From germline, CDR1 is MGHRA and CDR2 YSYEKL. V lost 4 bases to trimming and J lost 0 bases, with 22 bases between them. This CDR3 is 20 amino acids long.

The chain carries TRBV3-1 (or the pseudogene TRBV3-2) and TRBJ1-2, with a possible D match to TRBD1 (6 bases). Per germline, CDR1 LGHDT and CDR2 YNNKEL (reference sequence). Trimming removed 4 bases at V and 4 bases at J, with 10 bases between. There are 13 residues in the CDR3. Here the CDR3 reads CASSLGQLYGYTF. The CDR3 nucleotides are TGTGCCAGCAGCCTAGGACAGCTCTATGGCTACACCTTC.

This clone turned up a few times. The genes are TRBV11-3 and TRBJ1-2; 7 nucleotides align to TRBD1. Germline V gene data show CDR1 as SGHNT and CDR2 as YENEEA. This CDR3 contains 14 residues. J lost 2 bases, V lost 5 bases, and 5 bases had no gene match. CDR3 bases: TGTGCCAGCAGCCAGGACAGGAAGAACTATGGCTACACCTTC. This encodes CASSQDRKNYGYTF. Supplemented by reference TRBV11-3 and TRBJ1-2, the full variable domain reads EAGVVQSPRYKIIEKKQPVAFWCNPISGHNTLYWYLQNLGQGPELLIRYENEEAVDDSQLPKDRFSAERLKGVDSTLKIQPAELGDSAVYLCASSQDRKNYGYTFGSGTRLTVV.

This sequence joins TRBV4-3 and TRBJ1-1; 8 bases are a match to TRBD1. There are 15 residues in the CDR3. V gave up 3 bases and J gave up 5 bases; unmatched junction bases: 8. CDR1 and CDR2 from the germline V gene are LGHNA and YSLEER. Written as DNA, the CDR3 is TGCGCCAGCAGCCAGGGCAGGGGGCTAATAACTGAAGCTTTCTTT. This sequence encodes CASSQGRGLITEAFF.